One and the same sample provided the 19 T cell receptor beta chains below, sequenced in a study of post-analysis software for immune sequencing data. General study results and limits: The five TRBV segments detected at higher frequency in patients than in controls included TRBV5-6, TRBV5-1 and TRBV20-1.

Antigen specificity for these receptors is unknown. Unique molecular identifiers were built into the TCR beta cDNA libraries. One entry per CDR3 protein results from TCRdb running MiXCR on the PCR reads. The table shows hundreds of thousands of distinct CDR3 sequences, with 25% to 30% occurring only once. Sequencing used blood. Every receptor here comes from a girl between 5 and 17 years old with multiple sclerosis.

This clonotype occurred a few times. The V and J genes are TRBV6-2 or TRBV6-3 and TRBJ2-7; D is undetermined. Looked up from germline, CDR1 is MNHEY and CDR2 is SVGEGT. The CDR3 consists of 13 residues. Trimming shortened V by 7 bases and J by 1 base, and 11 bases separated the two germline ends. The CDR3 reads CASKLLPSYEQYF. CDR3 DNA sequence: TGTGCCAGCAAGTTATTACCTTCCTACGAGCAGTACTTC.

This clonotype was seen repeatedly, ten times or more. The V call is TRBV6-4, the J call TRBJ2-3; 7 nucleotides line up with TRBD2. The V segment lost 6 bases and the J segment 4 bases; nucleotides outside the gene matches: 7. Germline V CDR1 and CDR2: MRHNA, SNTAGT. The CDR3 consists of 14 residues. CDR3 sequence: CASRSGLDSDTQYF. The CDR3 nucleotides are TGTGCCAGCAGATCCGGACTAGACTCAGATACGCAGTATTTT.

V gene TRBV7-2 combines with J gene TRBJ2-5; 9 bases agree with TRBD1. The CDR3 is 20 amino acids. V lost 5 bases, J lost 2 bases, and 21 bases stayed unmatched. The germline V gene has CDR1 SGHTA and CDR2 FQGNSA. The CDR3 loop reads CASSPSVGRTHRGRQETQYF. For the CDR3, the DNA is TGTGCCAGCAGCCCTAGTGTAGGCAGAACCCACAGGGGGCGACAAGAGACCCAGTACTTC.

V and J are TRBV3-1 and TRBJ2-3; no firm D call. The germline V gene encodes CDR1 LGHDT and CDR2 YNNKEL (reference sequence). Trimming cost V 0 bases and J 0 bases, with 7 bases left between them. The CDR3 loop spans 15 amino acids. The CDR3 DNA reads TGTGCCAGCAGCCAAGAGAAGGAAAGCACAGATACGCAGTATTTT. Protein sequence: CASSQEKESTDTQYF.

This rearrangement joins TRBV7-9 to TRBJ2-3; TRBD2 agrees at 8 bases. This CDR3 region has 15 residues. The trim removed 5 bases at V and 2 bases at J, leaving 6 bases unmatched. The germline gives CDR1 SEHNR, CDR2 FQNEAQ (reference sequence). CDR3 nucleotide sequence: TGTGCCAGCAGCGGTCTAGCGGGTTTCACAGATACGCAGTATTTT. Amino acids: CASSGLAGFTDTQYF.

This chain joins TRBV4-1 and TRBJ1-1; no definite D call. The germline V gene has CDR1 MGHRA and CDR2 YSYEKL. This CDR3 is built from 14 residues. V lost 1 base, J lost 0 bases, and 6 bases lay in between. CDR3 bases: TGCGCCAGCAGCCAAGGACCCGTGAACACTGAAGCTTTCTTT. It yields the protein CASSQGPVNTEAFF.

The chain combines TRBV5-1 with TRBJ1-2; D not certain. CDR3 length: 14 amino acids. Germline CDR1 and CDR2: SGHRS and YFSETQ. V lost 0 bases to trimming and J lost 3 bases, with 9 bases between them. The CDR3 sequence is CASSLEAPDYGYTF. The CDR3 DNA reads TGCGCCAGCAGCTTGGAGGCTCCTGACTATGGCTACACCTTC. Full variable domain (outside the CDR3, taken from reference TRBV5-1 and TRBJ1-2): KAGVTQTPRYLIKTRGQQVTLSCSPISGHRSVSWYQQTPGQGLQFLFEYFSETQRNKGNFPGRFSGRQFSNSRSEMNVSTLELGDSALYLCASSLEAPDYGYTFGSGTRLTVV.

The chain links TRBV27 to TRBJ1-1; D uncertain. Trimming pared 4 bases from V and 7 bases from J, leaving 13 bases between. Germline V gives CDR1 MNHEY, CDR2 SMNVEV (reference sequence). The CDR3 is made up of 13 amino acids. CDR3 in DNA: TGTGCCAGCAGTTGGTTTAAGGGAGATGAAGCTTTCTTT. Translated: CASSWFKGDEAFF.

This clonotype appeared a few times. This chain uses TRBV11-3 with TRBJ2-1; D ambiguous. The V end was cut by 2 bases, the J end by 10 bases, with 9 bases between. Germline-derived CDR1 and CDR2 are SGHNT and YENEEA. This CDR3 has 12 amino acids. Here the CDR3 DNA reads TGTGCCAGCAGCTTATACCTTGGGGAGCAGTTCTTC. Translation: CASSLYLGEQFF.

Written as DNA, the CDR3 is TGCAGTGCTAGAGATCGCAGGGGGGGATCGGTTGAAGCTTTCTTT. Translation: CSARDRRGGSVEAFF. The chain employs TRBV20-1 and TRBJ1-1; 7 nucleotides match TRBD1. Germline CDR1 DFQATT, CDR2 SNEGSKA (reference sequence). V was clipped by 0 bases and J by 7 bases; unmatched bases: 11. The CDR3 has 15 residues.

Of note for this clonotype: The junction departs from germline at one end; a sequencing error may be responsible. The CDR3 protein is CGATVGADTQYF. DNA for the CDR3: TGCGGTGCTACGGTTGGGGCAGATACGCAGTATTTT. The rearrangement joins TRBV20-1 to TRBJ2-3, with no clear D. The CDR3 spans 12 residues. Germline values: CDR1 DFQATT, CDR2 SNEGSKA (reference sequence).

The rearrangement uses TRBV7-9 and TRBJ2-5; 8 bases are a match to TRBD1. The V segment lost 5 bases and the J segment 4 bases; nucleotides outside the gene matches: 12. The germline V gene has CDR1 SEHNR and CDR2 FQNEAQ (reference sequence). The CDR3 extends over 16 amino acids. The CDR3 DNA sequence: TGTGCCAGCAGCAATACGTTGACAGGGGTAGTAGAGACCCAGTACTTC. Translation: CASSNTLTGVVETQYF.

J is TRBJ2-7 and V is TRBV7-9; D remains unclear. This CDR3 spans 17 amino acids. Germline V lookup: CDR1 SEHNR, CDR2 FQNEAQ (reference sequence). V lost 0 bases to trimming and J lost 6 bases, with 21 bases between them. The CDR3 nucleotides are TGTGCCAGCAGCTTAGCTGTGAGGCAGGCCAGTGGGCGCGAGCAGTACTTC. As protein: CASSLAVRQASGREQYF.

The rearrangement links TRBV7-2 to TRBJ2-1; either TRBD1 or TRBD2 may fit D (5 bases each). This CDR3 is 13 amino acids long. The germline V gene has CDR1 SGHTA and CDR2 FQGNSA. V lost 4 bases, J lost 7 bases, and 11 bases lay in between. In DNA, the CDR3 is TGTGCCAGCAGCTCGGGACGGACGAATGAGCAGTTCTTC. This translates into CASSSGRTNEQFF.

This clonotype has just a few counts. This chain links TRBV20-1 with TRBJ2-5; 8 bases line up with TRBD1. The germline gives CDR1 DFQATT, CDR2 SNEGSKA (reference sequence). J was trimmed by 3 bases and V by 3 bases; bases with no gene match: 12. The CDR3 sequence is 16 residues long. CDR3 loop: CSASFPQGAIEETQYF. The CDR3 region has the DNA TGCAGTGCTAGTTTTCCGCAGGGGGCGATTGAAGAGACCCAGTACTTC.

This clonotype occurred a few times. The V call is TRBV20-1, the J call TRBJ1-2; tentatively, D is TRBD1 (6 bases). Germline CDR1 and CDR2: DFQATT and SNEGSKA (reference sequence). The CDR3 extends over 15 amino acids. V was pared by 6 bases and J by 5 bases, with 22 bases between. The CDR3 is CSADTLIGGVYGYTF. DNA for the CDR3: TGCAGTGCCGATACACTAATTGGGGGCGTATATGGCTACACCTTC.

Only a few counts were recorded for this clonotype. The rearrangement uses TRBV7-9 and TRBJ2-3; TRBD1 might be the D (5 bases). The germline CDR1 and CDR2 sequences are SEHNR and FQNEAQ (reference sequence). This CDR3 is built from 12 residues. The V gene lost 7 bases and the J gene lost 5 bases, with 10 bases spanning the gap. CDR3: CASTPQGDTQYF. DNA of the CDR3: TGTGCCAGCACCCCCCAGGGAGATACGCAGTATTTT.

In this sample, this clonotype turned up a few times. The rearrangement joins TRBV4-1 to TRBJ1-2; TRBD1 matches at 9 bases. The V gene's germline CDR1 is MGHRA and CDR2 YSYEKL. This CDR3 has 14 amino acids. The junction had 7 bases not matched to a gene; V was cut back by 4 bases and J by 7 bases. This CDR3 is CASSREGQGPGYTF. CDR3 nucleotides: TGCGCCAGCAGCCGAGAAGGACAGGGGCCTGGCTACACCTTC.

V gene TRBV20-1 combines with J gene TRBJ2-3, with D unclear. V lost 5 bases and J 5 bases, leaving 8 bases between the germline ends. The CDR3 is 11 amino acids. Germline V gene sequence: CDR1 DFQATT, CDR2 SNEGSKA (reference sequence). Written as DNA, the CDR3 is TGCAGTGCTGATAAGAGAGATACGCAGTATTTT. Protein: CSADKRDTQYF.